This T cell receptor beta chain derives from a study of T cells in women clearing cervical HPV infection. Study background: Case blood drawn at lesion detection; control blood after infection cleared.

The length of the CDR3 is 17 residues. Germline V gives CDR1 GTSNPN, CDR2 SVGIG (reference sequence). Germline trimming cut 2 bases from V and 4 bases from J; bases unmatched to any gene: 14. The table came from immunoSEQ multiplex PCR; TCRdb's copy has only in-frame clones and leaves some out. The sample table sets out some 40,000 clones. Remarks on this clone: The missing CDR3 end, 3 residues past where the read stops, is filled in from the germline J gene.

This rearrangement joins TRBV30 to TRBJ2-5; 9 bases map to TRBD1. Sequencing was carried out using blood buffy coat. The TCR originated in a woman between 18 and 69 years old with a cervical HPV16 infection that either progressed to CIN3+ or cleared (not recorded which). The CDR3 sequence is CAWSSTRDRVTGETQYF. Incomplete CDR3 DNA: TGTGCCTGGAGTTCAACGCGGGACAGGGTAACGGGAGAGACC. Complete variable domain (other parts from reference TRBV30 and TRBJ2-5): SQTIHQWPATLVQPVGSPLSLECTVEGTSNPNLYWYRQAAGRGLQLLFYSVGIGQISSEVPQNLSASRPQDRQFILSSKKLLLSDSGFYLCAWSSTRDRVTGETQYFGPGTRLLVL.